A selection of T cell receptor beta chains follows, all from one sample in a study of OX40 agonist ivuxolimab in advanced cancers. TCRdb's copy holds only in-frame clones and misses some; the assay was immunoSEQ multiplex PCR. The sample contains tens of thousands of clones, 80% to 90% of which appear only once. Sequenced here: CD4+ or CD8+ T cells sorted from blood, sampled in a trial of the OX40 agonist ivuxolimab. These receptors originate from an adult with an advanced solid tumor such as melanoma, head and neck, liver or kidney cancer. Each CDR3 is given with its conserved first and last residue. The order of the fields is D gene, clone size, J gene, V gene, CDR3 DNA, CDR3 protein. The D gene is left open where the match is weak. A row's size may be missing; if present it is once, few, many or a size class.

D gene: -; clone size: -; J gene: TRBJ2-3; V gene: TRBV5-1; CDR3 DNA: TGCGCCAGCGCTCAGGGTGCTAGCACAGATACGCAGTATTTT; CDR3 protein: CASAQGASTDTQYF
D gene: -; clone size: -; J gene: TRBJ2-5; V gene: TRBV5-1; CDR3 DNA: TGCGCCAGCAGACCCCAATCCGACGCGGGGACCCAGTACTTC; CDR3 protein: CASRPQSDAGTQYF
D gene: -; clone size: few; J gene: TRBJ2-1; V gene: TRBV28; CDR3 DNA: TGTGCCAGCAGCCCCGCCGGGACTCAGCCCTCCTACAATGAGCAGTTCTTC; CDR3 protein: CASSPAGTQPSYNEQFF
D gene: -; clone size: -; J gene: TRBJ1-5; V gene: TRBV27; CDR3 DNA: TGTGCCAGCAGCGCCGGCAGGGATCAGCCCCAGCATTTT; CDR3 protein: CASSAGRDQPQHF
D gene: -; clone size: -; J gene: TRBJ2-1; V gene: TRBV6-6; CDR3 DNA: TGTGCCAGCAGTCCAAGGGGCAGGGAAAATGAGCAGTTCTTC; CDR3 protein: CASSPRGRENEQFF
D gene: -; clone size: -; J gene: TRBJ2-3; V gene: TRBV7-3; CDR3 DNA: TGTGCCAGCAGCTTACAGGGTCAGAGGGGCACAGATACGCAGTATTTT; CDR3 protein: CASSLQGQRGTDTQYF
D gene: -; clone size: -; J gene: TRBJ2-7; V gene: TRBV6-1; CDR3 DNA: TGTGCCAGCAGTGGGTCTCTGGGGGGCATCTCCTACGAGCAGTACTTC; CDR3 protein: CASSGSLGGISYEQYF
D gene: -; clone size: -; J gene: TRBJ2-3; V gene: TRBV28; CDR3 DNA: TGTGCCAGCAGCACAGGACCAAAAGATACGCAGTATTTT; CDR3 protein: CASSTGPKDTQYF
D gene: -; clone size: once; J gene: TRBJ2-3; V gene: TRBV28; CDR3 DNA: TGTGCCAGCAGTTTCTCGCGGGGCACAGATACGCAGTATTTT; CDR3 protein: CASSFSRGTDTQYF
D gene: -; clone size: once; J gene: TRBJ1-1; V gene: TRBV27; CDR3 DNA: TGTGCCAGCAGTTTATTAAGGGGGGAAGCTTTCTTT; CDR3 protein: CASSLLRGEAFF
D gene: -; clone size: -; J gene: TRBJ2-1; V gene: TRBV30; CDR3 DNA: TGTGCCTGGAGTGTCCGGTCGAGCTCCTACAATGAGCAGTTCTTC; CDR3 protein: CAWSVRSSSYNEQFF
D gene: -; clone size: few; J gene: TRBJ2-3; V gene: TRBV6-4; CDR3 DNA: TGTGCCAGCAGCGCAGCGATGGGGGATACGCAGTATTTT; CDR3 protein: CASSAAMGDTQYF
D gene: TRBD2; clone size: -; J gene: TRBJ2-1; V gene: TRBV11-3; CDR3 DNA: TGTGCCAGCAGCACCACGACTAGCGGGGTAAGGAGCTCCTACAATGAGCAGTTCTTC; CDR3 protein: CASSTTTSGVRSSYNEQFF
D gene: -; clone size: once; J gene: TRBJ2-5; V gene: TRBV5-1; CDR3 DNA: TGCGCCAGCAGCTTCAGGGGAGTTGGGGAGACCCAGTACTTC; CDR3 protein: CASSFRGVGETQYF
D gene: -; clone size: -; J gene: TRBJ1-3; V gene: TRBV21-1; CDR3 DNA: TGTGCCAGCAGCACCGACAGACCTGGAAACACCATATATTTT; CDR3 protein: CASSTDRPGNTIYF
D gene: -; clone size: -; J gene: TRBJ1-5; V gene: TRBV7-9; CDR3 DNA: TGTGCCAGCAGCTTGGGAGGCGGGCAGTACAATCAGCCCCAGCATTTT; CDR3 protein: CASSLGGGQYNQPQHF
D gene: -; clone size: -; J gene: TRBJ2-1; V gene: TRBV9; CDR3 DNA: TGTGCCAGCAGCGTAGACTCCGCCAGCTCCTACAATGAGCAGTTCTTC; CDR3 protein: CASSVDSASSYNEQFF
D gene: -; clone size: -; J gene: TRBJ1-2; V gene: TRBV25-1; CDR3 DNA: TGTGCCAGCAGTGGGGGGCTGGGGTATGGCTACACCTTC; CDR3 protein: CASSGGLGYGYTF
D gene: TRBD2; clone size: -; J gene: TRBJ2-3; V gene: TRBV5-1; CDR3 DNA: TGCGCCAGCAGCTCCGAGACTAGCGTGACAGATACGCAGTATTTT; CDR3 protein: CASSSETSVTDTQYF
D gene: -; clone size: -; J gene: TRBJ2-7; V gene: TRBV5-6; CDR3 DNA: TGTGCCAGCAGCTTGGACTTATCCTACGAGCAGTACTTC; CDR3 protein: CASSLDLSYEQYF
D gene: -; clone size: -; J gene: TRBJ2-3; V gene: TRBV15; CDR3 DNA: TGTGCCACCAGCAGAGTTGGGGGATCCACAGATACGCAGTATTTT; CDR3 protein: CATSRVGGSTDTQYF
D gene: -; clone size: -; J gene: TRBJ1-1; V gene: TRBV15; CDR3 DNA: TGTGCCACCAGCAGAGAACAGGGAAACACTGAAGCTTTCTTT; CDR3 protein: CATSREQGNTEAFF
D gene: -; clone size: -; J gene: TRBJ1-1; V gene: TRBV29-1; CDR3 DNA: TGCAGCGCCTACTCGGCCTTGAACACTGAAGCTTTCTTT; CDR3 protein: CSAYSALNTEAFF
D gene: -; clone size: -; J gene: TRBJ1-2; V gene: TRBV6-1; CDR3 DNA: TGTGCCAGCAGGGCAGCCGGGACACACTATGGCTACACCTTC; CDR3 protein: CASRAAGTHYGYTF